This T cell receptor beta chain was obtained from a study of cytomegalovirus exposure and HLA in healthy donors. General study results and limits: The study flagged about 160 TCR beta chains as cytomegalovirus-associated. Among the CMV-associated chains, three were confirmed in vitro as specific for CMV antigens.

Clones were sequenced by immunoSEQ multiplex PCR, and TCRdb holds only the in-frame ones, with some missing. The sample holds 100,000 to 150,000 clones; 80% to 90% are singletons and the top ten take approximately 1%. Germline values: CDR1 GTSNPN, CDR2 SVGIG (reference sequence). V gave up 0 bases and J gave up 9 bases, with 11 bases separating them. CDR3 length: 12 amino acids. As for this clone: What it recognizes is unknown.

The V gene is TRBV30, the J gene TRBJ1-1; D not resolved. The source of this sequence is a woman in her late teens or twenties in good health and CMV-seronegative. Sequencing input: PBMCs. CDR3 sequence reads: CAWSVKGGKAFF. The DNA for the CDR3 is TGTGCCTGGAGTGTCAAGGGAGGGAAAGCTTTCTTT. The full variable domain, completed using reference TRBV30 and TRBJ1-1, is SQTIHQWPATLVQPVGSPLSLECTVEGTSNPNLYWYRQAAGRGLQLLFYSVGIGQISSEVPQNLSASRPQDRQFILSSKKLLLSDSGFYLCAWSVKGGKAFFGQGTRLTVV.